The clone carrying this T cell receptor beta chain was counted a few times. The CDR3 spans 13 residues. V was shortened by 5 bases and J by 9 bases, with 15 bases between the two germline ends. Per germline, CDR1 SGHRS and CDR2 YFSETQ. Template material for amplifying TCR beta CDR3 regions consisted of RNA transcripts. TCR CDR3 regions were first amplified by RT-PCR with HTBI primers. Each CDR3 protein is one row after TCRdb ran MiXCR on the multiplex PCR reads. The sample consists of 450,000 to 500,000 distinct CDR3 sequences, 22% of them appearing once. The sample is drawn from a study of T cells in Graves' hyperthyroidism and ophthalmopathy.

The chain combines TRBV5-1 with TRBJ2-4, with D tentatively TRBD1 or TRBD2 (5 bases each). The receptor comes from an older woman with Graves' ophthalmopathy. The material sequenced was blood. CDR3 nucleotide sequence: TGCGCCAGCAGTTCAGAGGGCCAGGGCATTCAGTACTTC. Encoded protein: CASSSEGQGIQYF.